The 3 T cell receptor beta chains below all came from one sample that was sequenced in a study of cytomegalovirus exposure and HLA in healthy donors. The PCR had 60 Vbeta and 13 Jbeta primers. Sequencing was performed with immunoSEQ multiplex PCR; in TCRdb, only in-frame clones are kept and a portion is missing. This table has 150,000 or so clones, 77% appearing once. Sequenced input: PBMCs. The receptors originated from a male donor in good health and CMV-seropositive.

The CDR3 is CASSLNGGTNTGELFF. The CDR3 bases are TGTGCCAGCAGCCTTAACGGCGGAACGAACACCGGGGAGCTGTTTTTT. This chain links TRBV7-2 with TRBJ2-2, with D unresolved. Germline assignment: CDR1 SGHTA and CDR2 FQGNSA. The CDR3 has 16 amino acids. Trimming took off 5 bases at V and 0 bases at J, with 13 bases between the two ends.

The V call is TRBV30, the J call TRBJ1-6, with D tentatively TRBD1 (6 bases). Trimming stripped 2 bases from V and 8 bases from J, with 10 bases between. The CDR3 has 13 residues. Per the germline V gene, CDR1 is GTSNPN and CDR2 is SVGIG (reference sequence). The CDR3 DNA reads TGTGCCTGGAGTACTGGGGGCGATTCACCCCTCCACTTT. Its translation: CAWSTGGDSPLHF.

This chain links TRBV5-1 with TRBJ2-7; perhaps TRBD1 as D (6 bases). With 2 bases removed from V and 7 bases from J, the gap between germline ends came to 16 bases. The V gene's germline CDR1 is SGHRS and CDR2 YFSETQ. This CDR3 region has 14 residues. For the CDR3, the DNA is TGCGCCAGCAGCTTAGAGACAGGCCTTCTGGAGCAGTACTTC. This translates into CASSLETGLLEQYF.